These 7 T cell receptor beta chains came from one sample sequenced in a study of CD8 T cells in ankylosing spondylitis. TCRdb analysed the 5' RACE reads with MiXCR anew, one entry per CDR3 protein. Among approximately 60,000 distinct CDR3 sequences listed, about 6% were seen once. Sample: synovial fluid, either unsorted or a sorted T cell fraction (not recorded which). The receptor source for this set is a male donor with ankylosing spondylitis.

This clonotype turned up a few times. The rearrangement links TRBV19 to TRBJ2-3; D possibly corresponds to TRBD2 (7 bases). V was cut by 1 base and J by 1 base, with 12 bases left in between. Germline V gene lookup returns CDR1 LNHDA and CDR2 SQIVND (reference sequence). The CDR3 runs to 16 residues. The CDR3 DNA is TGTGCCAGTAGTATAGGAGGAGGGGGGGGCACAGATACGCAGTATTTT. It encodes CASSIGGGGGTDTQYF.

This clonotype appeared many times. This sequence joins TRBV29-1 and TRBJ2-1; D uncertain. CDR1 SQVTM and CDR2 ANQGSEA come from the germline V gene. This CDR3 is 13 amino acids long. The V and J ends lost 1 base and 9 bases respectively, with 13 bases between them. This CDR3 reads CSVEGVIPPEQFF. CDR3 nucleotide sequence: TGCAGCGTTGAAGGGGTCATTCCTCCTGAGCAGTTCTTC.

The J gene is TRBJ2-7, the V gene TRBV7-2; maybe TRBD2 (5 bases). V was cut by 5 bases and J by 4 bases, with 15 bases left in between. This CDR3 has 14 residues. Germline CDR1 and CDR2: SGHTA and FQGNSA. CDR3: CASSPVGGLYEQYF. The DNA for the CDR3 is TGTGCCAGCAGCCCCGTGGGCGGGTTGTACGAGCAGTACTTC.

This clonotype was counted ten times or more. The V gene is TRBV5-6, the J gene TRBJ1-2; no firm D call. From germline, CDR1 is SGHDT and CDR2 YYEEEE. The CDR3 runs 13 residues. V lost 2 bases, J lost 2 bases, and 7 bases lay in between. The CDR3 nucleotides are TGTGCCAGCAGCTTAGTCGGGAACTATGGCTACACCTTC. Its protein product is CASSLVGNYGYTF.

This clonotype was found many times. The chain employs TRBV5-1 and TRBJ2-1; the D is unclear. This CDR3 comprises 13 residues. Trimming stripped 6 bases from V and 2 bases from J, with 9 bases between. Germline lookup yields CDR1 SGHRS and CDR2 YFSETQ. The CDR3 here is CASNMNAYNEQFF. Written as DNA, the CDR3 is TGCGCCAGCAATATGAACGCCTACAATGAGCAGTTCTTC.

This clonotype was observed a handful of times. The chain couples TRBV11-2 to TRBJ2-1; 9 positions agree with TRBD2. After removal of 5 bases from V and 3 bases from J, the junction contained 14 bases not matched to a gene. Germline V gene data show CDR1 as SGHAT and CDR2 as FQNNGV. The CDR3 totals 18 residues. The CDR3 DNA follows: TGTGCCAGCAGCCTACCCCGGGGTAGCGGGAGTAGCTACAATGAGCAGTTCTTC. Its translation is CASSLPRGSGSSYNEQFF. The full variable domain, with the rest looked up from reference TRBV11-2 and TRBJ2-1, is EAGVAQSPRYKIIEKRQSVAFWCNPISGHATLYWYQQILGQGPKLLIQFQNNGVVDDSQLPKDRFSAERLKGVDSTLKIQPAKLEDSAVYLCASSLPRGSGSSYNEQFFGPGTRLTVL.

This clonotype was found many times. V gene TRBV4-3 combines with J gene TRBJ1-5, with D hard to call. Trimming removed 0 bases at V and 5 bases at J, with 11 bases between. Germline V CDR1 and CDR2: LGHNA, YSLEER. CDR3 length: 15 amino acids. The CDR3 bases are TGCGCCAGCAGCCAAGATGTCGGAGCCCATCAGCCCCAGCATTTT. Its protein is CASSQDVGAHQPQHF.